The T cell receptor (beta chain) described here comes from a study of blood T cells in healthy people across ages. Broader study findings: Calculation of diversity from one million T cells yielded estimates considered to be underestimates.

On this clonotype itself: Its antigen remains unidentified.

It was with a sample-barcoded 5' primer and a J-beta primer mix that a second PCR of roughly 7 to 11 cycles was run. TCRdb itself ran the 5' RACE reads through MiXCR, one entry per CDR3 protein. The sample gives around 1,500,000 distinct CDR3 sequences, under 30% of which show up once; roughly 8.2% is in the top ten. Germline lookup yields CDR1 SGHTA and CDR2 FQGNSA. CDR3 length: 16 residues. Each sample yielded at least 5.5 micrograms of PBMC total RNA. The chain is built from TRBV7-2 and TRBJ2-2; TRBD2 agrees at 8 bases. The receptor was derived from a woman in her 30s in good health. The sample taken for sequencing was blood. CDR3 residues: CAALPPGASGPRELFF. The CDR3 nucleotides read TGTGCAGCGCTCCCACCCGGGGCTAGCGGGCCCAGGGAGCTGTTTTTT.